Listed below are T cell receptor beta chains from one sample, sequenced in a study of cytomegalovirus exposure and HLA in healthy donors. Sequencing used immunoSEQ multiplex PCR; TCRdb keeps in-frame clones, though not all of them. The table records 150,000 to 180,000 clones, about 86% of them present only once. Sequences were obtained from PBMCs. Receptor source: a human donor in good health. The CDR3 runs from the conserved cysteine through the conserved F or W. D genes are given only for firm matches. Size is stated for part of the rows, as once, few or many counts, or as a class when the clone is expanded.

>TRBD1|TRBV7-2|TRBJ1-3|NA
CASSNRGGNTIYF
TGTGCCAGCAGTAACAGGGGTGGAAACACCATATATTTT
>TRBD1|TRBV27|TRBJ1-5|NA
CASSLYRDRDQPQHF
TGTGCCAGCAGTTTATACCGGGACAGAGATCAGCCCCAGCATTTT
>TRBD1|TRBV18|TRBJ1-2|NA
CASSRNRDREAGYTF
TGTGCCAGCTCACGAAACCGGGACAGGGAGGCTGGCTACACCTTC
>TRBD2|TRBV29-1|TRBJ2-7|NA
CSVEGGDSEWYEQYF
TGCAGCGTTGAGGGGGGGGATTCCGAGTGGTACGAGCAGTACTTC
>TRBD1|TRBV14|TRBJ2-3|few
CASSQLGQGTHTQYF
TGTGCCAGCAGCCAATTGGGACAGGGTACCCATACGCAGTATTTT
>TRBD1|TRBV18|TRBJ2-5|NA
CASSPGTGGQETQYF
TGTGCCAGCTCACCCGGGACAGGAGGACAAGAGACCCAGTACTTC
>NA|TRBV10-3|TRBJ2-1|NA
CAISESGASSYNEQFF
TGTGCCATCAGTGAGTCGGGGGCGAGCTCCTACAATGAGCAGTTCTTC
>TRBD1|TRBV9|TRBJ2-3|once
CASSAIRQGAGTDTQYF
TGTGCCAGCAGCGCGATAAGACAGGGGGCTGGTACAGATACGCAGTATTTT
>NA|TRBV5-1|TRBJ1-2|once
CASSLSKIPYGYTF
TGCGCCAGCAGCTTGTCTAAGATTCCCTATGGCTACACCTTC
>TRBD1|TRBV19|TRBJ1-2|NA
CASKDRPGDYGYTF
TGTGCCAGTAAGGACAGGCCCGGTGACTATGGCTACACCTTC
>NA|TRBV28|TRBJ1-2|NA
CASSLWVRGYTF
TGTGCCAGCAGTTTATGGGTGAGAGGCTACACCTTC
>TRBD2|TRBV7-3|TRBJ2-7|NA
CASSPTRTSGSTDEQYF
TGTGCCAGCAGCCCAACTCGGACTAGCGGGAGTACAGACGAGCAGTACTTC
>TRBD1|TRBV4-1|TRBJ2-5|NA
CASSQGPRQGMETQYF
TGCGCCAGCAGCCAAGGCCCGAGACAGGGGATGGAGACCCAGTACTTC
>NA|TRBV13|TRBJ2-1|NA
CASSLGLSAESSYNEQFF
TGTGCCAGCAGCTTAGGTCTCAGCGCCGAAAGCTCCTACAATGAGCAGTTCTTC
>NA|TRBV9|TRBJ2-7|NA
CASSAVVAGEQYF
TGTGCCAGCAGCGCGGTCGTGGCGGGGGAGCAGTACTTC
>NA|TRBV11-2|TRBJ1-1|NA
CASTLGGGLNTEAFF
TGTGCCAGCACCCTGGGGGGAGGGCTGAACACTGAAGCTTTCTTT
>NA|TRBV18|TRBJ1-1|NA
CASSPLQGRVWNTEAFF
TGTGCCAGCTCACCACTGCAGGGCCGGGTGTGGAACACTGAAGCTTTCTTT
>TRBD1|TRBV18|TRBJ1-5|NA
CASSSRQGENQPQHF
TGTGCCAGCTCATCCAGACAGGGAGAGAACCAGCCCCAGCATTTT
>NA|TRBV6-1|TRBJ1-2|NA
CASSGGGPYYGYTF
TGTGCCAGCAGTGGGGGGGGGCCATACTATGGCTACACCTTC
>TRBD2|TRBV19|TRBJ2-6|NA
CASRDGGRSSGANVLTF
TGTGCCAGTAGGGATGGCGGGAGAAGCTCTGGGGCCAACGTCCTGACTTTC
>NA|TRBV7-9|TRBJ1-2|NA
CASSLTGFAPGYTF
TGTGCCAGCAGCTTAACCGGGTTTGCTCCCGGCTACACCTTC
>NA|TRBV27|TRBJ2-2|NA
CASSLSGGGTGELFF
TGTGCCAGCAGTTTATCGGGTGGCGGCACCGGGGAGCTGTTTTTT
>TRBD2|TRBV28|TRBJ2-7|NA
CASSLGPRGLAGTPSQEQYF
TGTGCCAGCAGCCTTGGGCCCCGGGGACTAGCGGGAACCCCCTCTCAGGAGCAGTACTTC
>NA|TRBV6-5|TRBJ2-4|once
CASRVGGSLIQYF
TGTGCCAGCAGAGTTGGTGGCAGTTTAATTCAGTACTTC
>NA|TRBV5-4|TRBJ2-7|NA
CASSLDSGSYEQYF
TGTGCCAGCAGCTTGGACTCGGGATCCTACGAGCAGTACTTC
>NA|TRBV19|TRBJ2-1|NA
CASSKGQVGGNEQFF
TGTGCCAGTAGTAAAGGACAGGTTGGGGGGAATGAGCAGTTCTTC
>NA|TRBV6-5|TRBJ1-1|few
CARATLRETEAFF
TGTGCCAGGGCCACCCTCAGGGAAACTGAAGCTTTCTTT
>NA|TRBV7-9|TRBJ2-3|NA
CASSLAPSVSTDTQYF
TGTGCCAGCAGCTTAGCGCCTAGCGTTAGCACAGATACGCAGTATTTT
>NA|TRBV6-5|TRBJ1-3|NA
CASSSTVSSGNTIYF
TGTGCCAGCAGTTCGACAGTTTCTTCTGGAAACACCATATATTTT
>NA|TRBV30|TRBJ2-2|once
CAWSPYTGELFF
TGTGCCTGGAGTCCTTACACCGGGGAGCTGTTTTTT
>NA|TRBV18|TRBJ2-5|NA
CASSPSPGETQYF
TGTGCCAGCTCACCGTCCCCCGGGGAGACCCAGTACTTC
>TRBD2|TRBV5-1|TRBJ2-3|NA
CASSLVVLAGRTSTDTQYF
TGCGCCAGCAGCTTGGTTGTTCTAGCGGGTCGGACTAGCACAGATACGCAGTATTTT
>NA|TRBV6-5|TRBJ1-2|NA
CASSYSMYRERGYTF
TGTGCCAGCAGTTACTCGATGTACAGGGAAAGGGGCTACACCTTC
>NA|TRBV6-5|TRBJ2-2|NA
CASSYEGRTGELFF
TGTGCCAGCAGTTACGAGGGCCGCACCGGGGAGCTGTTTTTT
>NA|TRBV5-1|TRBJ1-2|NA
CASSLAPARGEGYTF
TGCGCCAGCAGCCTCGCCCCTGCCAGGGGAGAAGGCTACACCTTC
>TRBD1|TRBV25-1|TRBJ1-1|NA
CASRGQGRTEAFF
TGTGCCAGCAGGGGACAGGGACGGACTGAAGCTTTCTTT
>NA|TRBV6-1|TRBJ1-4|NA
CATKRGGHEKLFF
TGTGCCACCAAGCGGGGGGGCCATGAAAAACTGTTTTTT
>NA|TRBV18|TRBJ2-7|NA
CASSPSPTYEQYF
TGTGCCAGCTCACCTAGCCCTACCTACGAGCAGTACTTC
>NA|TRBV27|TRBJ1-2|NA
CASKPRTGTYGYTF
TGTGCCAGCAAGCCCCGAACAGGGACCTATGGCTACACCTTC
>TRBD1|TRBV28|TRBJ1-2|NA
CASSPTRGQGDYGYTF
TGTGCCAGCAGTCCCACACGGGGACAGGGGGACTATGGCTACACCTTC
>TRBD1|TRBV15|TRBJ1-4|NA
CATSRETGVRINEKLFF
TGTGCCACCAGCAGAGAGACAGGGGTTAGGATTAATGAAAAACTGTTTTTT
>TRBD2|TRBV15|TRBJ2-7|NA
CATSRDGGGTYEQYF
TGTGCCACCAGCAGAGATGGCGGGGGGACCTACGAGCAGTACTTC
>TRBD2|TRBV30|TRBJ2-7|NA
CAWSPWGGDRYEQYF
TGTGCCTGGAGCCCCTGGGGGGGTGACCGCTACGAGCAGTACTTC
>TRBD1|TRBV27|TRBJ1-2|NA
CASRGDRGSYGYTF
TGTGCCAGCAGGGGGGACAGGGGAAGTTATGGCTACACCTTC
>NA|TRBV11-2|TRBJ2-3|NA
CASALGDTQYF
TGTGCCAGCGCGCTAGGAGATACGCAGTATTTT
>TRBD1|TRBV10-1|TRBJ1-4|few
CASSEFTGTAVEKLFF
TGCGCCAGCAGTGAGTTCACCGGGACAGCCGTGGAAAAACTGTTTTTT